Following are 2 T cell receptor beta chains from one sample sequenced in a study of blood T cell repertoires in COVID-19. Profiling relied on immunoSEQ multiplex PCR, and the TCRdb table lists in-frame clones only, not all of them. The sample has more than 40,000 clones, roughly 84% seen once. Sequencing input: peripheral blood. Receptors originate from a man over 45 with acute or convalescent COVID-19.

The chain couples TRBV7-6 to TRBJ2-7; 12 bases map to TRBD2. After removal of 5 bases from V and 3 bases from J, the junction contained 11 bases not matched to a gene. CDR1 SGHVS and CDR2 FNYEAQ come from the germline V gene. The CDR3 is 17 amino acids. The DNA for the CDR3 is TGTGCCAGCAGCCCTACCTCGACTAGCGGGAGTATCTACGAGCAGTACTTC. Its protein is CASSPTSTSGSIYEQYF.

The rearrangement uses TRBV30 and TRBJ1-2; D is undetermined. Between the trimmed V and J ends, which lost 3 bases and 8 bases, there was a span of 10 bases. This CDR3 is built from 11 residues. Germline-derived CDR1 and CDR2 are GTSNPN and SVGIG (reference sequence). The CDR3, as DNA: TGTGCCTGGAGAGGACTTAGGGGCTACACCTTC. Translated, it gives CAWRGLRGYTF.